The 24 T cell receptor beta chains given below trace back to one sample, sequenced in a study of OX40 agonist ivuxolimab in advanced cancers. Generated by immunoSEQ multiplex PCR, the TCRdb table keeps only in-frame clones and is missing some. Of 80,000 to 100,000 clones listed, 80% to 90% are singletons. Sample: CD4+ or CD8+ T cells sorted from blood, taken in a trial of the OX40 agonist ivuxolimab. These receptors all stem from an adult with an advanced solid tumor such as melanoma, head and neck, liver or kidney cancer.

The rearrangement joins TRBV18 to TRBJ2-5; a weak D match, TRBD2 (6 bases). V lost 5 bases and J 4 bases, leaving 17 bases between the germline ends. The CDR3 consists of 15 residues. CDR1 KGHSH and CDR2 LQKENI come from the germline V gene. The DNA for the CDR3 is TGTGCCAGCTCAAGGGGACTTCTAGGGCCAGAGACCCAGTACTTC. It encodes CASSRGLLGPETQYF.

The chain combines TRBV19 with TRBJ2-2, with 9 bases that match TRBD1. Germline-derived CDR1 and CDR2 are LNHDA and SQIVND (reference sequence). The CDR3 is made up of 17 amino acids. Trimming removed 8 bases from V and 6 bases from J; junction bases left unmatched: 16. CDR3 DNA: TGTGCCAGTCGACGAGCGGACAGGGGACCCTACGCCGGGGAGCTGTTTTTT. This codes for CASRRADRGPYAGELFF.

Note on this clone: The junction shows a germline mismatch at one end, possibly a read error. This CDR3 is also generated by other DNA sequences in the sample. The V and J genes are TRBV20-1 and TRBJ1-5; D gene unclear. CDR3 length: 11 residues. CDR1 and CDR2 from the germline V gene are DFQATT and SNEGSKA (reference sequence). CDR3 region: CSARGNQPQHF. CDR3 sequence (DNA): TGCAGTGCAAGAGGTAATCAGCCCCAGCATTTT.

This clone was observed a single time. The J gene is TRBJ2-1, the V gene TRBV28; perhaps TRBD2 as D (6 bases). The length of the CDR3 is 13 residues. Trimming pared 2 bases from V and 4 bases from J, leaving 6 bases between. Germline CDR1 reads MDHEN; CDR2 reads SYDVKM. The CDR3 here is CASSLAGYNEQFF. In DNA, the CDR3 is TGTGCCAGCAGTTTAGCGGGATACAATGAGCAGTTCTTC.

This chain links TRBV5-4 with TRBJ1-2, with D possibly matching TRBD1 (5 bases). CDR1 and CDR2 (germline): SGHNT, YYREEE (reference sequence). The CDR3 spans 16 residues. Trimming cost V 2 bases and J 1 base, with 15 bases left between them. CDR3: CASSLPRGPSNYGYTF. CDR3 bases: TGTGCCAGCAGCTTACCCCGGGGACCGAGTAACTATGGCTACACCTTC.

The CDR3 protein is CASSIDGRPVSTDTQYF. DNA for the CDR3: TGTGCCAGTAGTATAGATGGGCGGCCGGTTAGCACAGATACGCAGTATTTT. The rearrangement links TRBV19 to TRBJ2-3, with no clear D. V lost 0 bases and J 0 bases, leaving 13 bases between the germline ends. The germline V gene encodes CDR1 LNHDA and CDR2 SQIVND (reference sequence). This CDR3 is built from 17 residues.

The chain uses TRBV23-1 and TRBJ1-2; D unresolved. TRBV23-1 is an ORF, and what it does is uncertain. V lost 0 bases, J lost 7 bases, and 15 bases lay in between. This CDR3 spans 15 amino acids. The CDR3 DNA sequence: TGCGCCAGCAGTCAATCCTCGGACCCCGTTTTTGGCTACACCTTC. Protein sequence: CASSQSSDPVFGYTF.

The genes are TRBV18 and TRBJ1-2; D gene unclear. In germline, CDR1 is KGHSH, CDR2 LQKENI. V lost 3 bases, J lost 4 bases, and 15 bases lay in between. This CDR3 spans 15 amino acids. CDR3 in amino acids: CASSPPRVGSYGYTF. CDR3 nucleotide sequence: TGTGCCAGCTCACCCCCCCGGGTAGGAAGCTATGGCTACACCTTC.

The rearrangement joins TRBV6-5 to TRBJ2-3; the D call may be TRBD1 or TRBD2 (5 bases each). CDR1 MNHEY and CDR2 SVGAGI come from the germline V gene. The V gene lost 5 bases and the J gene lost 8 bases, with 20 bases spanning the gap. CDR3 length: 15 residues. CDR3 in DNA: TGTGCCAGCAGTAGACAAGGCCGGGCGAGGGGTACGCAGTATTTT. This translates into CASSRQGRARGTQYF.

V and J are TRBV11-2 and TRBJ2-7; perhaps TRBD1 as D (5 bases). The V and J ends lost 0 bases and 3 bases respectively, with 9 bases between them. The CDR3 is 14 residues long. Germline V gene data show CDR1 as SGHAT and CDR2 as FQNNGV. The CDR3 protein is CASSLEGPRYEQYF. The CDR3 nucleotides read TGTGCCAGCAGCTTAGAGGGGCCCCGCTACGAGCAGTACTTC.

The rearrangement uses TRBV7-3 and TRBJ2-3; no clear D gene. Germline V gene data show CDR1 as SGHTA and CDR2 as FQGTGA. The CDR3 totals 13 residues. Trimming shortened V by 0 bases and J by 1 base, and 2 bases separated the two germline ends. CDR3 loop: CASSLTGTDTQYF. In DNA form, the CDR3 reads TGTGCCAGCAGCTTAACGGGCACAGATACGCAGTATTTT.

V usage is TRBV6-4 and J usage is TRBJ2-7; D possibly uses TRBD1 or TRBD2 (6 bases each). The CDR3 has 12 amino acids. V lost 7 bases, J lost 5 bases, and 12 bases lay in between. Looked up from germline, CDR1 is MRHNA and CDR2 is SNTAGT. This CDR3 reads CASKGGFNEQYV. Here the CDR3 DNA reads TGTGCCAGCAAGGGGGGTTTTAACGAGCAGTACGTC.

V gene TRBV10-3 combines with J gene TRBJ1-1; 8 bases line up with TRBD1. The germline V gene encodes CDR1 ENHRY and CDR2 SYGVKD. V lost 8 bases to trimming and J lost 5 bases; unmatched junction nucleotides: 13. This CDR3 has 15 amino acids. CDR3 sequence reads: CAIGQGELGGTEAFF. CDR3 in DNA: TGTGCCATCGGACAGGGTGAATTAGGGGGAACTGAAGCTTTCTTT.

CDR3 in amino acids: CASSLEGQGDNEQFF. In nucleotides, the CDR3 is TGTGCCAGCAGCCTGGAGGGACAGGGTGATAATGAGCAGTTCTTC. The rearrangement joins TRBV5-5 to TRBJ2-1, with 9 positions matching TRBD1. The CDR3 consists of 15 residues. Looked up from germline, CDR1 is SGHKS and CDR2 is YYEKEE (reference sequence). Trimming took 4 bases from V and 7 from J; bases not matched to a gene: 9.

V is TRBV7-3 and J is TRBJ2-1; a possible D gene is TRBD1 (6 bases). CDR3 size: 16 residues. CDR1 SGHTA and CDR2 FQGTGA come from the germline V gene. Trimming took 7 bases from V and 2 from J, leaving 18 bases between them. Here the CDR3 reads CASTLQGRGAYNEQFF. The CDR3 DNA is TGTGCCAGCACCCTCCAGGGGCGAGGGGCCTACAATGAGCAGTTCTTC.

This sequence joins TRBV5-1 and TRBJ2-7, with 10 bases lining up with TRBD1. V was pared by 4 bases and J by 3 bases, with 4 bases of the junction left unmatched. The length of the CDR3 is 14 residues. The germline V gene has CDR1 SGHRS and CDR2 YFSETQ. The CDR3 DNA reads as TGCGCCAGCAGCGCGGGGACAGGGGTCTACGAGCAGTACTTC. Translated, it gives CASSAGTGVYEQYF.

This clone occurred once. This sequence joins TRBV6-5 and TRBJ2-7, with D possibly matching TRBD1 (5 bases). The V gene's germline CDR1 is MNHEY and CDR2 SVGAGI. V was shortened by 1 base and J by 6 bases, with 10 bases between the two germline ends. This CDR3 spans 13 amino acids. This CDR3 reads CASSYWQGLEQYF. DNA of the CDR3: TGTGCCAGCAGTTACTGGCAGGGTCTCGAGCAGTACTTC.

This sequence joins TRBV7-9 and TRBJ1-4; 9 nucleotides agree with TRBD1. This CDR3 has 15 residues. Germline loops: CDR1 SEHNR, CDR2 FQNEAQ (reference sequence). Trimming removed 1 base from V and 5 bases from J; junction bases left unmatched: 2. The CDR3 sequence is CASSLEGTGNEKLFF. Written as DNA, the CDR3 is TGTGCCAGCAGCTTAGAAGGGACAGGGAATGAAAAACTGTTTTTT.

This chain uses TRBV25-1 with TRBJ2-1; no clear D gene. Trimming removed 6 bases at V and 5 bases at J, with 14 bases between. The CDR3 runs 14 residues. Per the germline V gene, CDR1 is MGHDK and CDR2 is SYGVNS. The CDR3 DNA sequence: TGTGCCAGCAGACGGGCCTCAAAGGACAATGAGCAGTTCTTC. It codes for CASRRASKDNEQFF.

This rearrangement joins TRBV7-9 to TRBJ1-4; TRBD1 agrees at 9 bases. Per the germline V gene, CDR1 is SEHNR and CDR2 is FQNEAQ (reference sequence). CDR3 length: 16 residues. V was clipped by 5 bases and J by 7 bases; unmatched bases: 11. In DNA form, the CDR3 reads TGTGCCAGCAGCCTTCCCGAGGGACAGGGAAGTGAAAAACTGTTTTTT. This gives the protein CASSLPEGQGSEKLFF.

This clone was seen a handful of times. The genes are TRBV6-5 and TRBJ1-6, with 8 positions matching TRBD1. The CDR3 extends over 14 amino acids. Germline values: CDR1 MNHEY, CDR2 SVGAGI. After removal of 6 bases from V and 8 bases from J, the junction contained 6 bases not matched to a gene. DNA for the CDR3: TGTGCCAGCAGAAGGACAGGGATTGATTCACCCCTCCACTTT. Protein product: CASRRTGIDSPLHF.

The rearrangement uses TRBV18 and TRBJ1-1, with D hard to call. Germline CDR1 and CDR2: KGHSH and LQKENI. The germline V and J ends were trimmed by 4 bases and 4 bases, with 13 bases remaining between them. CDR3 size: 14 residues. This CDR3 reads CASSRDATSTEAFF. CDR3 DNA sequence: TGTGCCAGCTCACGCGACGCCACAAGCACTGAAGCTTTCTTT. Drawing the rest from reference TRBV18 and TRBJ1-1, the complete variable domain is NAGVMQNPRHLVRRRGQEARLRCSPMKGHSHVYWYRQLPEEGLKFMVYLQKENIIDESGMPKERFSAEFPKEGPSILRIQQVVRGDSAAYFCASSRDATSTEAFFGQGTRLTVV.

CDR3 region: CASSLAVKGTEAFF. DNA for the CDR3: TGTGCCAGCAGCTTAGCGGTAAAAGGCACTGAAGCTTTCTTT. V gene TRBV7-2 combines with J gene TRBJ1-1; no reliable D call. Germline lookup yields CDR1 SGHTA and CDR2 FQGNSA. Deletions cut 0 bases from V and 4 bases from J, with 9 bases between. The CDR3 extends over 14 amino acids.

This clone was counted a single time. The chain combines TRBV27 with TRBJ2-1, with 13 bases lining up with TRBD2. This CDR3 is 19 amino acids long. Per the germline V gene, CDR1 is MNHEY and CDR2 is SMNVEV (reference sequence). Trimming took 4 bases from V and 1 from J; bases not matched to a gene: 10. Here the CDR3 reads CASSSVELAGGKSYNEQFF. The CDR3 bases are TGTGCCAGCAGTTCCGTCGAACTAGCGGGAGGGAAATCCTACAATGAGCAGTTCTTC.